The clone carrying this TCR beta chain was observed once. The sample comes from a study of T cells in tumors after PD-1 blockade. The data were produced by immunoSEQ multiplex PCR, yet TCRdb's version contains in-frame clones alone and is incomplete. The sample has around 60,000 clones; around four fifths are singletons. The CDR3 consists of 14 residues. Trimming cost V 0 bases and J 5 bases, with 11 bases left between them. Germline V CDR1 and CDR2: SGHNT, YENEEA. This TCR derives from a human donor with basal cell carcinoma. Sequenced material: PBMCs, taken before anti-PD-1 treatment. V usage is TRBV11-3 and J usage is TRBJ2-7; perhaps TRBD1 as D (5 bases). This CDR3 is CASSLDAGWNEQYF. DNA for the CDR3: TGTGCCAGCAGCTTAGACGCAGGGTGGAACGAGCAGTACTTC.